This T cell receptor (beta chain) stems from a study of metastatic and nonmetastatic thyroid tumors. Study at large: Repertoire comparisons spanned blood and tumor or nodule tissue from malignant and benign thyroid patients.

Study processing details: Researchers built a distant-metastasis classifier for papillary thyroid cancer that drew on CDR3 differences across clinicopathological groups. Using MiXCR, TCRdb reanalyzed the PCR reads. The V and J calls and clone size are TCRdb's, not the authors'. Seen here are around 6,400 clones, around 16% observed once, and the top ten hold 11%. This clone was counted many times. What it binds is not known. This CDR3 is built from 17 residues. The V gene's germline CDR1 is LNHDA and CDR2 SQIVND (reference sequence). V was cut by 2 bases and J by 2 bases, with 16 bases left in between. Among the patients, none had received any treatment before thyroid surgery. Study results and caveats: When malignant thyroid tumors were compared with benign nodules, TCR beta diversity was reportedly significantly higher in the malignant tumors. This held in both blood and tumor samples.

This TCR derives from a male donor with papillary thyroid cancer or a benign thyroid nodule (not recorded which). Some clones in this sample may be carry-over from other donors' samples. The J gene is TRBJ2-4, the V gene TRBV19; either TRBD1 or TRBD2 may supply D (5 bases each). Sequencing input: tumor tissue. CDR3 loop: CASSINRGDYTKNIQYF. CDR3 in DNA: TGTGCCAGTAGTATAAATCGAGGGGATTATACCAAAAACATTCAGTACTTC. Based on the CDR3 plus reference TRBV19 and TRBJ2-4, the full variable domain is DGGITQSPKYLFRKEGQNVTLSCEQNLNHDAMYWYRQDPGQGLRLIYYSQIVNDFQKGDIAEGYSVSREKKESFPLTVTSAQKNPTAFYLCASSINRGDYTKNIQYFGAGTRLSVL.